These 32 T cell receptor beta chains were all obtained from the same sample, sequenced in a study of blood T cell repertoires in COVID-19. Sequenced by immunoSEQ multiplex PCR; TCRdb stores in-frame clones only, minus some. The data show hundreds of thousands of clones, with about nine tenths seen just once and 3% to 3.5% held by the top ten. Sequencing was done on a sample of PBMCs or T cells enriched from blood (not recorded which). All receptors come from a woman aged 50 to 60 in a cohort exposed to, infected with or recovered from COVID-19 (not recorded which).

The chain joins TRBV5-8 to TRBJ1-4, with D tentatively TRBD1 (5 bases). From germline, CDR1 is SGHTS and CDR2 YDEGEE. CDR3 length equals 15 residues. V was shortened by 6 bases and J by 8 bases, with 20 bases between the two germline ends. The CDR3 protein is CASTPSQGWLEKLFF. In nucleotides, the CDR3 is TGTGCCAGCACCCCTTCCCAGGGTTGGCTGGAAAAACTGTTTTTT. The full variable domain, completed using reference TRBV5-8 and TRBJ1-4, is EAGVTQSPTHLIKTRGQQATLRCSPISGHTSVYWYQQALGLGLQFLLWYDEGEERNRGNFPPRFSGRQFPNYSSELNVNALELEDSALYLCASTPSQGWLEKLFFGSGTQLSVL.

This chain links TRBV11-2 with TRBJ1-1; 7 bases line up with TRBD1. The J segment lost 0 bases and the V segment lost 1 base, leaving 2 bases of the junction unmatched. CDR1 is SGHAT, CDR2 FQNNGV, per germline. There are 15 residues in the CDR3. CDR3 region: CASSLAGGLNTEAFF. The DNA for the CDR3 is TGTGCCAGCAGCTTAGCAGGGGGACTGAACACTGAAGCTTTCTTT.

The V gene is TRBV18, the J gene TRBJ1-2; 7 bases are shared with TRBD1. The V and J ends lost 3 bases and 8 bases, in that order; junction bases with no gene match: 12. The CDR3 is 15 amino acids. Per the germline V gene, CDR1 is KGHSH and CDR2 is LQKENI. Written as DNA, the CDR3 is TGTGCCAGCTCACCCCCGACAGGGTTGATAGAAGGCTACACCTTC. It is translated as CASSPPTGLIEGYTF.

The genes are TRBV7-9 and TRBJ1-4; D is undetermined. CDR3 length: 16 amino acids. Germline V gene sequence: CDR1 SEHNR, CDR2 FQNEAQ (reference sequence). V lost 0 bases and J 5 bases, leaving 13 bases between the germline ends. CDR3 loop: CASSLAWEQRNEKLFF. The CDR3 DNA reads as TGTGCCAGCAGCTTAGCGTGGGAGCAGAGAAATGAAAAACTGTTTTTT.

The CDR3 sequence is CASSLDRQYSNQPQHF. The CDR3 coding sequence is TGTGCCAGCAGTCTTGACAGGCAATATAGCAATCAGCCCCAGCATTTT. This chain joins TRBV2 and TRBJ1-5; tentative D call: TRBD1 (6 bases). Per the germline V gene, CDR1 is SNHLY and CDR2 is FYNNEI. Between the trimmed V and J ends, which lost 5 bases and 0 bases, there was a span of 14 bases. This CDR3 has 16 amino acids.

The V call is TRBV19, the J call TRBJ1-5; tentatively, D is TRBD1 (6 bases). The CDR3 extends over 16 amino acids. Looked up from germline, CDR1 is LNHDA and CDR2 is SQIVND (reference sequence). The V gene lost 5 bases and the J gene lost 2 bases, with 16 bases spanning the gap. DNA for the CDR3: TGTGCCAGTAGTTTGCACACAGGGAGAGGCAATCAGCCCCAGCATTTT. Translation: CASSLHTGRGNQPQHF.

The CDR3 sequence is CASSELGGGAPREDTQYF. The DNA of the CDR3 is TGTGCCAGCAGTGAATTAGGCGGGGGGGCCCCGAGGGAGGATACGCAGTATTTT. The chain is built from TRBV25-1 and TRBJ2-3; 9 nucleotides match TRBD2. J lost 6 bases, V lost 1 base, and 14 bases had no gene match. This CDR3 comprises 18 residues. Germline V gene sequence: CDR1 MGHDK, CDR2 SYGVNS.

The chain links TRBV18 to TRBJ1-3, with D hard to call. This CDR3 contains 18 residues. Germline V gene data show CDR1 as KGHSH and CDR2 as LQKENI. Trimming left V 3 bases short and J 0 bases short, with 18 bases between. The CDR3 region is CASSPPGQSRPSGNTIYF. The CDR3 bases are TGTGCCAGCTCACCTCCTGGGCAGTCAAGACCCTCTGGAAACACCATATATTTT. The full variable domain, completed using reference TRBV18 and TRBJ1-3, is NAGVMQNPRHLVRRRGQEARLRCSPMKGHSHVYWYRQLPEEGLKFMVYLQKENIIDESGMPKERFSAEFPKEGPSILRIQQVVRGDSAAYFCASSPPGQSRPSGNTIYFGEGSWLTVV.

This chain connects TRBV30 to TRBJ2-2; maybe TRBD1 (6 bases). CDR3 length: 14 residues. Trimming shortened V by 3 bases and J by 4 bases, and 12 bases separated the two germline ends. Germline lookup yields CDR1 GTSNPN and CDR2 SVGIG (reference sequence). The CDR3 nucleotides read TGTGCCTGGAGACAGGGTTTACTCACCGGGGAGCTGTTTTTT. Its protein product is CAWRQGLLTGELFF.

J is TRBJ2-1 and V is TRBV7-2; D possibly corresponds to TRBD1 (5 bases). V lost 2 bases and J 7 bases, leaving 9 bases between the germline ends. The V gene's germline CDR1 is SGHTA and CDR2 FQGNSA. The CDR3 covers 13 residues. CDR3 bases: TGTGCCAGCAGCTTAATAAAGGGGAATGAGCAGTTCTTC. It is translated as CASSLIKGNEQFF.

The J gene is TRBJ2-3, the V gene TRBV11-2; D ambiguous. Deletions cut 3 bases from V and 2 bases from J, with 9 bases between. CDR3 length: 14 amino acids. CDR1 and CDR2 from the germline V gene are SGHAT and FQNNGV. The CDR3 sequence is CASSFRSSTDTQYF. DNA of the CDR3: TGTGCCAGCAGCTTTAGGAGTTCCACAGATACGCAGTATTTT.

This chain connects TRBV7-6 to TRBJ2-7, with D possibly TRBD1 on 6 matching bases. This CDR3 region has 18 residues. V gave up 1 base and J gave up 5 bases, with 24 bases separating them. In germline, CDR1 is SGHVS, CDR2 FNYEAQ. CDR3 in amino acids: CASSLVGRTVVGMDEQYF. CDR3 bases: TGTGCCAGCAGCTTAGTGGGCAGGACAGTTGTTGGTATGGACGAGCAGTACTTC.

The rearrangement uses TRBV19 and TRBJ1-5; 8 positions match TRBD1. Germline-derived CDR1 and CDR2 are LNHDA and SQIVND (reference sequence). This CDR3 is built from 15 residues. The junction had 13 bases not matched to a gene; V was cut back by 4 bases and J by 11 bases. The CDR3 spells CASSTTRTGTAAQHF. In nucleotides, the CDR3 is TGTGCCAGTAGTACTACCCGGACAGGGACAGCGGCCCAGCATTTT.

This chain uses TRBV5-4 with TRBJ2-5; tentative D call: TRBD1 (5 bases). Per the germline V gene, CDR1 is SGHNT and CDR2 is YYREEE (reference sequence). CDR3 length: 13 amino acids. The V gene lost 4 bases and the J gene lost 2 bases, with 9 bases spanning the gap. The CDR3 is CASSQDIQETQYF. The CDR3, as DNA: TGTGCCAGCAGCCAGGACATACAAGAGACCCAGTACTTC.

At least ten counts were recorded for this clone. The CDR3 sequence: CASRRYGYTF. The CDR3 bases are TGTGCCAGCAGGAGGTATGGCTACACCTTC. The chain employs TRBV28 and TRBJ1-2, with no clear D. This CDR3 is 10 amino acids long. Germline V lookup: CDR1 MDHEN, CDR2 SYDVKM. The V end lost 6 bases, the J end lost 5 bases, and 4 bases lay between the germline ends.

This clone was found a few times. CDR3 sequence: CASSIDRPLYTEAFF. The CDR3, as DNA: TGTGCCAGTAGTATCGACAGGCCCTTATACACTGAAGCTTTCTTT. This chain connects TRBV19 to TRBJ1-1; maybe TRBD1 (6 bases). Trimming removed 3 bases at V and 3 bases at J, with 14 bases between. Looked up from germline, CDR1 is LNHDA and CDR2 is SQIVND (reference sequence). The length of the CDR3 is 15 residues.

This chain connects TRBV5-1 to TRBJ1-1; tentatively, D is TRBD1 (5 bases). The CDR3 has 16 residues. Germline V gene sequence: CDR1 SGHRS, CDR2 YFSETQ. V lost 1 base, J lost 1 base, and 14 bases lay in between. CDR3: CASSLIGGHKNTEAFF. The DNA of the CDR3 is TGCGCCAGCAGCTTGATAGGTGGACATAAGAACACTGAAGCTTTCTTT.

This chain connects TRBV6-2 or TRBV6-3 to TRBJ1-5; D perhaps matches TRBD1 (6 bases). This CDR3 has 15 amino acids. The V and J ends lost 0 bases and 2 bases respectively, with 8 bases between them. Germline lookup yields CDR1 MNHEY and CDR2 SVGEGT. CDR3 coding DNA: TGTGCCAGCAGTTACTCGAGGACAGGCAATCAGCCCCAGCATTTT. Amino acid sequence: CASSYSRTGNQPQHF.

This chain joins TRBV11-2 and TRBJ1-2; D might be TRBD1 (5 bases). The CDR3 length is 16 residues. CDR1 SGHAT and CDR2 FQNNGV come from the germline V gene. The V gene lost 0 bases and the J gene lost 4 bases, with 15 bases spanning the gap. The CDR3 nucleotides read TGTGCCAGCAGCTTAGACAGTACGGGACTGATCTATGGCTACACCTTC. Translating it yields CASSLDSTGLIYGYTF.

The rearrangement links TRBV5-6 to TRBJ2-7; perhaps TRBD2 as D (7 bases). Germline CDR1 reads SGHDT; CDR2 reads YYEEEE. CDR3 length: 13 residues. Between the trimmed V and J ends, which lost 4 bases and 2 bases, there was a span of 10 bases. In nucleotides, the CDR3 is TGTGCCAGCAGCCGGCGGGGGCCCTACGAGCAGTACTTC. Protein product: CASSRRGPYEQYF.

The chain has TRBV2 and TRBJ2-5; TRBD2 aligns across 16 bases. The CDR3 runs to 15 residues. CDR1 is SNHLY, CDR2 FYNNEI, per germline. V lost 6 bases to trimming and J lost 7 bases; unmatched junction nucleotides: 5. The CDR3 here is CASRGLAGGRRTQYF. The CDR3 DNA sequence: TGTGCCAGCAGGGGACTAGCGGGGGGGCGGAGGACCCAGTACTTC.

The J gene is TRBJ2-2, the V gene TRBV11-3; 7 nucleotides line up with TRBD1. V dropped 2 bases and J dropped 4; count of bases not matched to a gene: 10. This CDR3 comprises 17 residues. The germline V gene has CDR1 SGHNT and CDR2 YENEEA. The CDR3 DNA is TGTGCCAGCAGCTTAAGTTCAGGACAGGTCAGCACCGGGGAGCTGTTTTTT. Its translation: CASSLSSGQVSTGELFF.

This chain connects TRBV6-5 to TRBJ2-7; D is possibly TRBD1 (5 bases). CDR1 is MNHEY and CDR2 is SVGAGI in the germline V gene. CDR3 size: 14 residues. Trimming removed 2 bases at V and 2 bases at J, with 10 bases between. CDR3 residues: CASSYGATTYEQYF. For the CDR3, the DNA is TGTGCCAGCAGTTACGGGGCAACTACCTACGAGCAGTACTTC.

This clone was observed a single time. The V and J genes are TRBV7-2 and TRBJ2-3, with D possibly being TRBD2 (5 bases). In germline, CDR1 is SGHTA, CDR2 FQGNSA. V was cut by 3 bases and J by 0 bases, with 10 bases left in between. The CDR3 length is 15 residues. DNA of the CDR3: TGTGCCAGCAGCTTCGGGCGGGCAAGCACAGATACGCAGTATTTT. This encodes CASSFGRASTDTQYF.

The chain employs TRBV12-3 or TRBV12-4 and TRBJ1-2; unclear D gene. V gave up 4 bases and J gave up 0 bases, with 6 bases separating them. The CDR3 has 13 amino acids. This CDR3 is CASSSGANYGYTF. The CDR3 coding sequence is TGTGCCAGCAGTTCCGGAGCTAACTATGGCTACACCTTC.

The chain is built from TRBV3-1 (or the pseudogene TRBV3-2) and TRBJ2-3; a weak D match, TRBD2 (6 bases). From germline, CDR1 is LGHDT and CDR2 YNNKEL (reference sequence). CDR3 length: 16 residues. The V end was cut by 4 bases, the J end by 7 bases, with 21 bases between. CDR3 sequence reads: CASSPRTATSLNTQYF. Here the CDR3 DNA reads TGTGCCAGCAGCCCACGGACTGCTACTAGCTTGAATACGCAGTATTTT.

The chain recombines TRBV2 with TRBJ1-5, with D hard to call. CDR3 length equals 14 residues. V lost 3 bases and J lost 9, with 15 bases in between. Germline CDR1 and CDR2: SNHLY and FYNNEI. The CDR3 region is CASSDVGGGWPQHF. CDR3 sequence (DNA): TGTGCCAGCAGTGATGTCGGCGGAGGATGGCCCCAGCATTTT.

The chain has TRBV11-3 and TRBJ2-5; a possible D gene is TRBD2 (5 bases). Trimming pared 2 bases from V and 4 bases from J, leaving 11 bases between. Germline V CDR1 and CDR2: SGHNT, YENEEA. The CDR3 consists of 14 residues. For the CDR3, the DNA is TGTGCCAGCAGCTTAAAGGGAGAGGGAGAGACCCAGTACTTC. This gives the protein CASSLKGEGETQYF.

The CDR3 sequence: CASSREDRGHLGTQYF. In nucleotides, the CDR3 is TGCGCCAGCAGCCGTGAGGACAGGGGGCATTTGGGTACGCAGTATTTT. The chain links TRBV4-1 to TRBJ2-3; 11 bases agree with TRBD1. Trimming at V came to 4 bases and at J to 8 bases, leaving 11 bases not matched to a gene. This CDR3 region has 16 residues. Germline V gives CDR1 MGHRA, CDR2 YSYEKL.

The V and J genes are TRBV5-1 and TRBJ1-6; 7 nucleotides match TRBD1. Per germline, CDR1 SGHRS and CDR2 YFSETQ. Trimming at V came to 4 bases and at J to 0 bases, leaving 7 bases not matched to a gene. The CDR3 is 17 amino acids. The CDR3 DNA follows: TGCGCCAGCAGCGGGGGACAGCTGAGCTCCTATAATTCACCCCTCCACTTT. As protein: CASSGGQLSSYNSPLHF.

The rearrangement links TRBV30 to TRBJ2-7; 9 positions match TRBD2. V lost 0 bases to trimming and J lost 4 bases; unmatched junction nucleotides: 4. The CDR3 loop spans 14 amino acids. Germline V gene data show CDR1 as GTSNPN and CDR2 as SVGIG (reference sequence). CDR3 sequence reads: CAWSVSGGRYEQYF. Here the CDR3 DNA reads TGTGCCTGGAGTGTAAGCGGGGGGAGGTACGAGCAGTACTTC.

The genes are TRBV27 and TRBJ1-2; D may be TRBD1 (6 bases). V was pared by 0 bases and J by 7 bases, with 15 bases between. Germline V gene data show CDR1 as MNHEY and CDR2 as SMNVEV (reference sequence). The CDR3 is 15 amino acids. CDR3 amino acids: CASSLSPQGVRGYTF. The DNA of the CDR3 is TGTGCCAGCAGTTTATCGCCACAGGGTGTACGTGGCTACACCTTC.